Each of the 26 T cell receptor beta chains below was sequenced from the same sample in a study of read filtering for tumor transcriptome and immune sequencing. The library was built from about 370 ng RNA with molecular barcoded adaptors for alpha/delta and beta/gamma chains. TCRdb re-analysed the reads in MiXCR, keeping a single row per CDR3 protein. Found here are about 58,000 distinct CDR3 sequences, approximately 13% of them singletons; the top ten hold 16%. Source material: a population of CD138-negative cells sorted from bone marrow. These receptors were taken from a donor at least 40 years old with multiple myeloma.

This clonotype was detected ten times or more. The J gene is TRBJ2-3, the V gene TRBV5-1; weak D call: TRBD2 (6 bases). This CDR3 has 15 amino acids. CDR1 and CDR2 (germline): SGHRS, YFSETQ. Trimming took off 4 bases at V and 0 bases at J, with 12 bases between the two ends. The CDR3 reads CASSVVDYSTDTQYF. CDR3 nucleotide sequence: TGCGCCAGCAGCGTAGTGGACTACAGCACAGATACGCAGTATTTT. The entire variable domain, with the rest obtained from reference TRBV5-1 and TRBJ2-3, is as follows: KAGVTQTPRYLIKTRGQQVTLSCSPISGHRSVSWYQQTPGQGLQFLFEYFSETQRNKGNFPGRFSGRQFSNSRSEMNVSTLELGDSALYLCASSVVDYSTDTQYFGPGTRLTVL.

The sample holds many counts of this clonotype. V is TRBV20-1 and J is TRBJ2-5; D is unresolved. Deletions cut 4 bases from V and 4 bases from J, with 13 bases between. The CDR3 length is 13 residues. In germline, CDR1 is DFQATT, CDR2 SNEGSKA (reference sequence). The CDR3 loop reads CSANGPSGETQYF. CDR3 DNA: TGCAGTGCTAACGGACCCTCGGGAGAGACCCAGTACTTC.

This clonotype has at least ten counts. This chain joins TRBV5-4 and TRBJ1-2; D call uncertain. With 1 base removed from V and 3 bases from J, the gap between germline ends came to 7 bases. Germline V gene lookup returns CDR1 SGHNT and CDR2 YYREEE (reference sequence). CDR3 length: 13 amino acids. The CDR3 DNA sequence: TGTGCCAGCAGCTTGCCGACGGACTATGGCTACACCTTC. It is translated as CASSLPTDYGYTF.

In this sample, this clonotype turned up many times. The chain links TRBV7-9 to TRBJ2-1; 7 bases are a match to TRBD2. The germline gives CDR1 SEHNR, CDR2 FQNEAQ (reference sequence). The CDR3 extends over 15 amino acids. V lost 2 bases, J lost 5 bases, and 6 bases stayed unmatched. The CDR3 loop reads CASSLRGSTDNEQFF. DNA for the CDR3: TGTGCCAGCAGCTTACGCGGGAGCACCGACAATGAGCAGTTCTTC.

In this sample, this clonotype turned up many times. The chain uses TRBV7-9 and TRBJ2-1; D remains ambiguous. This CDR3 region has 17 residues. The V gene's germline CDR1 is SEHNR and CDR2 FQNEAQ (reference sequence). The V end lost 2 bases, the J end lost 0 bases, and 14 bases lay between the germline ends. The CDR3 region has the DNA TGTGCCAGCAGCTTAATCTTGAGGACCTACTCCTACAATGAGCAGTTCTTC. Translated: CASSLILRTYSYNEQFF.

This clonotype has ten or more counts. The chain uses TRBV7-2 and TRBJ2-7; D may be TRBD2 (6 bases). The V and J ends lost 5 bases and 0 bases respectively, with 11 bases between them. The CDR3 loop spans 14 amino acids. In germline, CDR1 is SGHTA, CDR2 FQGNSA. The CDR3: CASSRGTASYEQYF. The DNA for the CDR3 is TGTGCCAGCAGCCGCGGGACGGCCTCCTACGAGCAGTACTTC.

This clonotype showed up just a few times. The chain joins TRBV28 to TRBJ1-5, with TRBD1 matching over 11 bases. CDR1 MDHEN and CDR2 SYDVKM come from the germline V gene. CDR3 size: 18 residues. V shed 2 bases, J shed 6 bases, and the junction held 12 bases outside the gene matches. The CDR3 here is CASSLGLSLGQGGQPQHF. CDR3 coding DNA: TGTGCCAGCAGTTTAGGACTCTCATTGGGACAGGGGGGTCAGCCCCAGCATTTT. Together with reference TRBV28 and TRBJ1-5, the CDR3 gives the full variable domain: DVKVTQSSRYLVKRTGEKVFLECVQDMDHENMFWYRQDPGLGLRLIYFSYDVKMKEKGDIPEGYSVSREKKERFSLILESASTNQTSMYLCASSLGLSLGQGGQPQHFGDGTRLSIL.

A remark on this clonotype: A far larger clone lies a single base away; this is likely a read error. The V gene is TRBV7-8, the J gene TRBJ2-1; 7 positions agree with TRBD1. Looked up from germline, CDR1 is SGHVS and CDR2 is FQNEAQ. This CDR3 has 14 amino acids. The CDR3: CASSLSTGVDELFF. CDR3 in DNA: TGTGCCAGCAGCTTATCAACAGGGGTGGATGAGCTGTTCTTC. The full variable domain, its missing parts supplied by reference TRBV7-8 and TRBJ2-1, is GAGVSQSPRYKVAKRGQDVALRCDPISGHVSLFWYQQALGQGPEFLTYFQNEAQLDKSGLPSDRFFAERPEGSVSTLKIQRTQQEDSAVYLCASSLSTGVDELFFGPGTRLTVL.

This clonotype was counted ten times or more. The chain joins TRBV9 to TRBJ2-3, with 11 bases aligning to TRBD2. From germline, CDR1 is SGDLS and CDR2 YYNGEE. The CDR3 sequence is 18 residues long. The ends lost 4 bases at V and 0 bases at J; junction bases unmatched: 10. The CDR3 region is CASSPFSGGASSTDTQYF. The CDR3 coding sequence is TGTGCCAGCAGCCCTTTTAGCGGGGGGGCCTCTAGCACAGATACGCAGTATTTT.

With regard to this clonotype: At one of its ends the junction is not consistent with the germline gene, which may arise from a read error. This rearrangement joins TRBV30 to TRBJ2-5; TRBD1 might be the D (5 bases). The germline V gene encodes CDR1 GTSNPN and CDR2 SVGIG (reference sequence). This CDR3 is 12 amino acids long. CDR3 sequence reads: CAWTLGRETQYF. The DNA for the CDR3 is TGCGCCTGGACCTTGGGGCGGGAGACCCAGTACTTC.

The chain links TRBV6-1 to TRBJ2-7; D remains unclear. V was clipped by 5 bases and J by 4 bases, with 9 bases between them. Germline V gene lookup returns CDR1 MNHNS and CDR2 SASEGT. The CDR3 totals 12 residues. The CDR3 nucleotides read TGTGCCAGCAGTCAATCGGCATACGAGCAGTACTTC. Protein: CASSQSAYEQYF.

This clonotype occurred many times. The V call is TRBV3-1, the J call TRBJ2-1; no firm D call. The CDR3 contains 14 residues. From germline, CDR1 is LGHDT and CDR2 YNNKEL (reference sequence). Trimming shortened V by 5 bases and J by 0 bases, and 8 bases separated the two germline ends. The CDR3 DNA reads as TGTGCCAGCAGCGGCGGAAGCTCCTACAATGAGCAGTTCTTC. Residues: CASSGGSSYNEQFF.

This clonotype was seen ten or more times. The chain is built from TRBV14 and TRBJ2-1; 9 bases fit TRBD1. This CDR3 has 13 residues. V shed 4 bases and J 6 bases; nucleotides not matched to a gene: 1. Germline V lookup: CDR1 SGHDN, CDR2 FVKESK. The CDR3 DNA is TGTGCCAGCAGCCCGGACAGGGGCAATGAGCAGTTCTTC. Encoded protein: CASSPDRGNEQFF.

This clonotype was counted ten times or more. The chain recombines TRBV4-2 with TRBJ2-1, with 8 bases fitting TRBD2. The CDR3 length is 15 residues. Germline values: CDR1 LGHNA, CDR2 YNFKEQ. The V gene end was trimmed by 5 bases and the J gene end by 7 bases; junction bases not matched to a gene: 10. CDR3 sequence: CASSLLSGGRNEQFF. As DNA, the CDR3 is TGTGCCAGCAGCTTGCTCAGCGGGGGTAGGAATGAGCAGTTCTTC.

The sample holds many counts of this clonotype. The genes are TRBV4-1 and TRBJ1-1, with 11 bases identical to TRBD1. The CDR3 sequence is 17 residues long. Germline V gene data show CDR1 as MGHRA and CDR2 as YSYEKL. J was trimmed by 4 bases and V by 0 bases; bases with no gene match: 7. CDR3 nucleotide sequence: TGCGCCAGCAGCCAAGATCGGGACAGGGGGTCTCCCACTGAAGCTTTCTTT. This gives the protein CASSQDRDRGSPTEAFF.

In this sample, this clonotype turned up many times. The CDR3 nucleotides are TGCAGTGCTAGAAAAGGGGTTCCCGGTCAGCCCCAGCATTTT. Translation gives CSARKGVPGQPQHF. This chain uses TRBV20-1 with TRBJ1-5, with D tentatively TRBD1 (5 bases). The CDR3 extends over 14 amino acids. Germline V gives CDR1 DFQATT, CDR2 SNEGSKA (reference sequence). Trimming pared 2 bases from V and 6 bases from J, leaving 14 bases between.

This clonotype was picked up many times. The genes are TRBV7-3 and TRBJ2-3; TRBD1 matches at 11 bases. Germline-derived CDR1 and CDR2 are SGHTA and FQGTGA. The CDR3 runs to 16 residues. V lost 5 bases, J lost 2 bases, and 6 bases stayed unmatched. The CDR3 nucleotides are TGTGCCAGCAGCCCCCGGACAGGGGGCACCACAGATACGCAGTATTTT. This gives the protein CASSPRTGGTTDTQYF.

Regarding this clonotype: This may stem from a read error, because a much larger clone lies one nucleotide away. CDR3 DNA: TGTGCCAGCAGCCTGCGACGCACACCGTACGGGCAGTACTTC. Its protein product is CASSLRRTPYGQYF. V usage is TRBV11-2 and J usage is TRBJ2-7; unclear D gene. Germline V gene sequence: CDR1 SGHAT, CDR2 FQNNGV. The CDR3 loop spans 14 amino acids. The full variable domain, in which reference TRBV11-2 and TRBJ2-7 provide the parts outside the CDR3, is EAGVAQSPRYKIIEKRQSVAFWCNPISGHATLYWYQQILGQGPKLLIQFQNNGVVDDSQLPKDRFSAERLKGVDSTLKIQPAKLEDSAVYLCASSLRRTPYGQYFGPGTRLTVT.

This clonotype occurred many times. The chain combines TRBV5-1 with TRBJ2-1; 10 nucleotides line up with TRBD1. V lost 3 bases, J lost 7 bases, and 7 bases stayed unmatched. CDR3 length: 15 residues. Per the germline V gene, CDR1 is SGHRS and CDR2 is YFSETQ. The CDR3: CASSSGDRGLNEQFF. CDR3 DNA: TGCGCCAGCAGCTCCGGGGACAGGGGTTTAAATGAGCAGTTCTTC.

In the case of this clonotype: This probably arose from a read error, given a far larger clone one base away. CDR3 sequence reads: CASSLFGIQRGGYEQFF. As DNA, the CDR3 is TGTGCCAGCAGTTTATTCGGGATCCAGCGGGGGGGCTACGAGCAGTTCTTC. This chain connects TRBV28 to TRBJ2-1; 10 bases align to TRBD2. There are 17 residues in the CDR3. Germline V gives CDR1 MDHEN, CDR2 SYDVKM. Trimming took 1 base from V and 10 from J; bases not matched to a gene: 13.

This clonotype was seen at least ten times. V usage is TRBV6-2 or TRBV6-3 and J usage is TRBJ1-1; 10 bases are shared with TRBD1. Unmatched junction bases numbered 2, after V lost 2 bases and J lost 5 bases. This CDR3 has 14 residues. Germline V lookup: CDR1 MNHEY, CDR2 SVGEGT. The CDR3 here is CASSYGTGVTEAFF. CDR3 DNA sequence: TGTGCCAGCAGTTACGGGACAGGGGTGACTGAAGCTTTCTTT.

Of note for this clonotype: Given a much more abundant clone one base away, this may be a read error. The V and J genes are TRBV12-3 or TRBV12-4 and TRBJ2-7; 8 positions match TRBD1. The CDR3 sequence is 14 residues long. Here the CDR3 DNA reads TGTGCCAGCAGTCTACAGGGGGGCTCCTACGGGCAGTACTTC. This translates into CASSLQGGSYGQYF.

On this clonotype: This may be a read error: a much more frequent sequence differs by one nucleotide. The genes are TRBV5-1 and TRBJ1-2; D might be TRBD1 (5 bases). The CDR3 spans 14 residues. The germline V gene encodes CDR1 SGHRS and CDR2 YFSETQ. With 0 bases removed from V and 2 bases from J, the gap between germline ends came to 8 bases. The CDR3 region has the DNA TGCGCCAGCAGCTTGGCCAAGGGGAACTATGGCTACACCTTC. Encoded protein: CASSLAKGNYGYTF.

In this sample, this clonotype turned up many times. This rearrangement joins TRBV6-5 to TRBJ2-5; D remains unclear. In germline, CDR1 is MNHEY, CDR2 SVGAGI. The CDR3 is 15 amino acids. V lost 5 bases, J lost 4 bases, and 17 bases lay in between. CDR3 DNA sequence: TGTGCCAGCAGTGCAAAGGGTTCGGGTCGAGAGACCCAGTACTTC. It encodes CASSAKGSGRETQYF.

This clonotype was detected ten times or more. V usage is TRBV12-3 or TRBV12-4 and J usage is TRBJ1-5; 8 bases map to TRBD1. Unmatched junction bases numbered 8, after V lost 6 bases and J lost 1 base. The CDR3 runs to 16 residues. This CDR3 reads CASRNSGGRSNQPQHF. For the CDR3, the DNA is TGTGCCAGCAGAAATTCAGGGGGCAGGAGCAATCAGCCCCAGCATTTT.

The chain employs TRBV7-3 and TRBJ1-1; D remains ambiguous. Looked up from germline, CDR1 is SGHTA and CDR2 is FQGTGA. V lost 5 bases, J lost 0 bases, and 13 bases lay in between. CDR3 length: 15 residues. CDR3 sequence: CASSLDGSMNTEAFF. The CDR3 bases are TGTGCCAGCAGCCTTGATGGGAGTATGAACACTGAAGCTTTCTTT.